This TCR beta chain was captured in a study of blood T cell repertoires in COVID-19. The protocol was immunoSEQ multiplex PCR, while the TCRdb copy is restricted to in-frame clones and leaves out a portion. Among 200,000 to 250,000 clones, about nine tenths were seen once, and the ten largest hold 4.5% to 5.5%. The V end lost 3 bases, the J end lost 7 bases, and 8 bases lay between the germline ends. The CDR3 runs to 12 residues. Per the germline V gene, CDR1 is SGHNT and CDR2 is YYREEE (reference sequence). This clonotype was obtained from a woman in her forties with acute or convalescent COVID-19. Sequencing was performed on peripheral blood. The rearrangement uses TRBV5-4 and TRBJ2-1; D call uncertain. CDR3 in DNA: TGTGCCAGCAGCTCCTACAGTAATGAGCAGTTCTTC. It specifies CASSSYSNEQFF.